The 9 T cell receptor beta chains reported below all come from one sample, sequenced in a study of T-cell reconstitution after alpha-beta-depleted transplantation in children. Preparation of the TCRbeta library was carried out with unique molecular identifiers. Each CDR3 protein gets one entry after TCRdb re-called the PCR reads with MiXCR. Found here are a few hundred thousand distinct CDR3 sequences, around 7% of them singletons; the top ten hold around 5%. This sample comprised PBMCs, obtained before TCRalphabeta/CD19-depleted stem cell transplant. These receptors were collected from a boy aged 2 to 9 with acute lymphoblastic leukemia, due to receive a stem cell transplant.

This clonotype has only a few counts. The chain combines TRBV7-2 with TRBJ2-6; D is unclear. The V end lost 4 bases, the J end lost 0 bases, and 13 bases lay between the germline ends. The V gene's germline CDR1 is SGHTA and CDR2 FQGNSA. This CDR3 comprises 17 residues. CDR3 DNA sequence: TGTGCCAGCAGCTACCAGGTTCCGAGCTCTGGGGCCAACGTCCTGACTTTC. Protein: CASSYQVPSSGANVLTF.

This clonotype showed up just a few times. Here the CDR3 reads CASSDIGAQETQYF. The DNA for the CDR3 is TGCGCCAGCAGTGACATTGGCGCCCAAGAGACCCAGTACTTC. The chain links TRBV10-2 to TRBJ2-5; D is undetermined. Trimming took off 3 bases at V and 1 base at J, with 9 bases between the two ends. This CDR3 comprises 14 residues. Germline CDR1 reads WSHSY; CDR2 reads SAAADI.

In this sample, this clonotype turned up many times. This chain uses TRBV20-1 with TRBJ2-7, with D perhaps given as TRBD1 or TRBD2 (5 bases each). V gave up 3 bases and J gave up 4 bases, with 13 bases separating them. The CDR3 is made up of 13 amino acids. Germline values: CDR1 DFQATT, CDR2 SNEGSKA (reference sequence). The CDR3 DNA follows: TGCAGTGCTAGTGATAACAGGAGGTACGAGCAGTACTTC. Its translation: CSASDNRRYEQYF.

This clonotype was detected a few times. This chain uses TRBV21-1 with TRBJ1-4. TRBV21-1 is recorded as a pseudogene. The CDR3 loop spans 18 amino acids. CDR3 in DNA: TGTGCCAGCAGCGCCCTTCCCGCGGGGGGGGCAACTAATGAAAAACTGTTTTTT. It translates to CASSALPAGGATNEKLFF.

In its sample, this clonotype was seen many times. This chain joins TRBV20-1 and TRBJ1-1, with D perhaps matching TRBD1 (6 bases). The CDR3 is 12 amino acids. Deletions cut 7 bases from V and 4 bases from J, with 13 bases between. Germline V CDR1 and CDR2: DFQATT, SNEGSKA (reference sequence). The DNA of the CDR3 is TGCAGTGGTATGGAGGGGGGCACTGAAGCTTTCTTT. Translated, it gives CSGMEGGTEAFF.

This clonotype has only a few counts. This could be a read error, since a much larger clone is one nucleotide away. The CDR3 DNA is TGCTCCAGCAGCCTCGGACAGGGAGCGAACTACAATGAGCAGTTCTTC. Translation: CSSSLGQGANYNEQFF. This chain joins TRBV5-1 and TRBJ2-1; 8 positions agree with TRBD1. Germline assignment: CDR1 SGHRS and CDR2 YFSETQ. This CDR3 region has 16 residues.

In its sample, this clonotype was seen a few times. The CDR3 DNA sequence: TGCAGCGGGTGCAGGACAGAGAACACTGAAGCTTTCTTT. This gives the protein CSGCRTENTEAFF. The J gene is TRBJ1-1, the V gene TRBV29-1; D is perhaps TRBD1 (6 bases). The CDR3 is 13 residues long. V gave up 7 bases and J gave up 1 base, with 13 bases separating them. The germline V gene encodes CDR1 SQVTM and CDR2 ANQGSEA.

This clonotype appeared a few times. The CDR3 region is CATSSLGRGAGEKLFF. Written as DNA, the CDR3 is TGTGCCACCAGCAGTCTCGGAAGGGGGGCTGGCGAAAAACTGTTTTTT. The V and J genes are TRBV15 and TRBJ1-4; D perhaps matches TRBD1 (6 bases). Germline CDR1 LNHNV, CDR2 YYDKDF (reference sequence). This CDR3 comprises 16 residues. V lost 3 bases and J 8 bases, leaving 19 bases between the germline ends.

There are many counts of this clonotype. The chain uses TRBV20-1 and TRBJ2-5; D call uncertain. With 5 bases removed from V and 3 bases from J, the gap between germline ends came to 4 bases. The CDR3 totals 10 residues. Germline-derived CDR1 and CDR2 are DFQATT and SNEGSKA (reference sequence). CDR3 loop: CSAVKETQYF. The DNA for the CDR3 is TGCAGTGCTGTCAAAGAGACCCAGTACTTC.